This T cell receptor (beta chain) was recorded in a study of T cell changes during pregnancy in multiple sclerosis (dated by TCRdb to between 2018 and 2020). Regarding the complete study: The study looked at changes in the T cell repertoire across pregnancy in women with multiple sclerosis.

The method behind the library was the immunoSEQ multiplex PCR assay. Entries here come from immuneACCESS through TCRdb and include only in-frame sequences with V and J called. Some clones fail to appear in such tables; in the studies checked, an unresolved V gene covers under half of the shortfall, and the cause of the remainder is unknown. The sample data list about 69,000 clones, and around 85% of these were observed just once. The ten largest make up 3.3% of the sample. V is clipped by 0 bases and J by 6 bases, and the sequence between their germline boundaries is 10 bases long. Including the terminal cysteine and phenylalanine, the CDR3 comprises 13 residues. Only the CDR3 part of the read is kept: 39 bases, read in frame from the first base. The germline V gene yields SGHRS for CDR1 and YFSETQ for CDR2. Worth noting for this clone: The antigen it binds to is not known. The sample holds no much larger clone one base away, and base qualities are not on file.

The chain is encoded by TRBV5-1 joined to TRBJ2-7; the D gene assignment is ambiguous. This specimen was peripheral blood, taken before pregnancy. The receptor was isolated from a female donor with multiple sclerosis, enrolled in a pregnancy study. The CDR3 amino acid sequence is: CASSLVVPGEQYF. The DNA sequence reads TGCGCCAGCAGCTTGGTGGTCCCGGGCGAGCAGTACTTC. When the CDR3 is completed using the reference TRBV5-1 and TRBJ2-7 genes on either side, the full variable domain is KAGVTQTPRYLIKTRGQQVTLSCSPISGHRSVSWYQQTPGQGLQFLFEYFSETQRNKGNFPGRFSGRQFSNSRSEMNVSTLELGDSALYLCASSLVVPGEQYFGPGTRLTVT.